This is a list of T cell receptor beta chains from one sample in a study of regulatory T cells in long-lasting Graves disease. MiXCR, applied by TCRdb to the multiplex PCR reads, yields one record per CDR3 protein. The sample carries approximately 400,000 distinct CDR3 sequences, about 14% recorded once. The starting material was peripheral blood mononuclear cells (PBMCs), obtained at new diagnosis, from a patient treated with antithyroid drugs. The receptors shown here come from a female donor with Graves disease. Both conserved end residues are part of each CDR3. A D gene is named only where the DNA matches it firmly. Expanded clones get a size class; other rows say once, few or many, or leave the size out.

clone size | D gene | J gene | V gene | CDR3 DNA | CDR3 protein
once | TRBD2 | TRBJ2-1 | TRBV7-9 | TGTGCCAGCAGCCCGACCCCGTTGCTTTCTAGCGGGAGCTTCAATGAGCAGTTCTTC | CASSPTPLLSSGSFNEQFF
many | . | TRBJ2-5 | TRBV11-3 | TGTGCCAGCAGCTTAGGTCTTTGGGGTGCGGGGCACAAGAAGGAGACCCAGTACTTC | CASSLGLWGAGHKKETQYF
many | TRBD2 | TRBJ2-5 | TRBV27 | TGTGCCAGCAGTAACCTAGCGGGAGGAGAGACCCAGTACTTC | CASSNLAGGETQYF
many | . | TRBJ1-1 | TRBV12-3/TRBV12-4 | TGTGCCAGCCGCCTGGGGGGAGGGGACACTGAAGCTTTCTTT | CASRLGGGDTEAFF
many | . | TRBJ2-7 | TRBV7-7 | TGTGCTAGCAGCTTAACGGACAGTTCCTACGAGCAGTACTTC | CASSLTDSSYEQYF
many | TRBD1 | TRBJ2-3 | TRBV29-1 | TGCAGCGTTGACGAGGGGGCGGACACAGATACGCAGTATTTT | CSVDEGADTDTQYF
many | . | TRBJ2-3 | TRBV6-1 | TGTGCCAGCAGCAAAGGGGGAGGCTCCACAACCGCAGATACGCAGTATTTT | CASSKGGGSTTADTQYF
few | . | TRBJ2-2 | TRBV7-2 | TGTGCCAGCAGCATACCTGCCGGGGAGCTGTTTTTT | CASSIPAGELFF
few | TRBD2 | TRBJ2-2 | TRBV10-3 | TGTGCCATCAGTGAGAATAGCGGGACCTACACCGGGGAGCTGTTTTTT | CAISENSGTYTGELFF
many | TRBD1 | TRBJ2-3 | TRBV20-1 | TGCAGTGCTCCCCCACACAGGGGGAGCACAGATACGCAGTATTTT | CSAPPHRGSTDTQYF
. | . | TRBJ2-7 | TRBV4-1 | TGCGCCAGCAGCCAACACCAAGAGACCTACGAGCAGTACTTC | CASSQHQETYEQYF
many | . | TRBJ1-5 | TRBV7-3 | TGTGCCAGCAGCTTAAAAGTCCTTAGACAAGGGGATAGCAATCAGCCCCAGCATTTT | CASSLKVLRQGDSNQPQHF
. | TRBD1 | TRBJ1-4 | TRBV6-2/TRBV6-3 | TGTGCCAGCAGGCGCACTACAGGGGCCTCTAATGAAAAACTGTTTTTT | CASRRTTGASNEKLFF
many | . | TRBJ2-7 | TRBV6-1 | TGTGCCAGCGGGGTTGGTACCTACGAGCAGTACTTC | CASGVGTYEQYF
few | . | TRBJ1-6 | TRBV4-2 | TGTGCCAGCAACAACGGAAATTCACCCCTCCACTTT | CASNNGNSPLHF
few | TRBD2 | TRBJ2-5 | TRBV7-3 | TGTGCCAGCAGCTTGACTGGGGTTGTACTAGCGGGGAAGCAAGAGACCCAGTACTTC | CASSLTGVVLAGKQETQYF
many | . | TRBJ1-2 | TRBV6-5 | TGTGCCAGCAGTTACTCGGAGGAGGCTAACTATGGCTACACCTTC | CASSYSEEANYGYTF
many | TRBD1 | TRBJ1-2 | TRBV12-3/TRBV12-4 | TGTGCCAGCAGACCACAGGGGGCGACTAACTATGGCTACACCTTC | CASRPQGATNYGYTF
many | TRBD2 | TRBJ2-1 | TRBV27 | TGTGCCAGCAGTTTAATTAGCGGGAGCTACAATGAGCAGTTCTTC | CASSLISGSYNEQFF
many | . | TRBJ1-6 | TRBV15 | TGTGCCACCAGCAGAGATCTCGGGGCCGGCTCACCCCTCCACTTT | CATSRDLGAGSPLHF
many | TRBD2 | TRBJ2-3 | TRBV27 | TGTGCCAGCAGTCTTAGCATGCGGGAGTGGAAATCAGATACGCAGTATTTT | CASSLSMREWKSDTQYF
. | . | TRBJ2-1 | TRBV19 | TGTGCCAGCCTGCCGGCTCTGGGGAACTACAATGAGCAGTTCTTC | CASLPALGNYNEQFF
many | . | TRBJ2-7 | TRBV10-3 | TGTGCCATCAGCGGGGGACCGGAAGGGTACGAGCAGTACTTC | CAISGGPEGYEQYF
few | TRBD1 | TRBJ2-1 | TRBV7-9 | TGTGCCAGCAGCTCACGGGACAGGGGGCGTTGGGAGGAGGGTAATGAGCAGTTCTTC | CASSSRDRGRWEEGNEQFF
many | TRBD1 | TRBJ2-3 | TRBV3-1 | TGTGCCAGCAGTCGGACAGGTAGCACAGATACGCAGTATTTT | CASSRTGSTDTQYF
many | . | TRBJ2-1 | TRBV7-9 | TGTGCCAGCAGCTTCAGGGGGGGGTCCTACAATGAGCAGTTCTTC | CASSFRGGSYNEQFF
many | . | TRBJ1-1 | TRBV20-1 | TGCAGTGCTTCCCCGGGACAGAACACTGAAGCTTTCTTT | CSASPGQNTEAFF
. | . | TRBJ1-2 | TRBV20-1 | TGCAGTGCTAGAGATACCAAAACCTATGGCTACACCTTC | CSARDTKTYGYTF
many | TRBD2 | TRBJ2-2 | TRBV3-1 | TGTGCCAGCAGCCGCCCTAGCGGATCACCTTCCGGGGAGCTGTTTTTT | CASSRPSGSPSGELFF
many | . | TRBJ2-5 | TRBV12-5 | TGTGCTAGTGCTTTTCCCGCCGGGGAGACGGAGACCCAGTACTTC | CASAFPAGETETQYF
many | . | TRBJ2-2 | TRBV12-5 | TGTGCTAGTGGTTTGGTACCGGGCTTTTTCGGGCCGAACACCGGGGAGCTGTTTTTT | CASGLVPGFFGPNTGELFF
. | TRBD1 | TRBJ1-2 | TRBV20-1 | TGCAGTGCGATCGTACAGGGGGCGTATGGCTACACCTTC | CSAIVQGAYGYTF
. | . | TRBJ1-2 | TRBV10-2 | TGCGCCAGCAGTGGGACAGTTGCTTCTCCCGGGTTAAGTGGCTACACCTTC | CASSGTVASPGLSGYTF
many | TRBD1 | TRBJ1-1 | TRBV12-3/TRBV12-4 | TGTGCCAGCAGCAGCTGGGGGATGGGAGGGGGCGGCACTGAAGCTTTCTTT | CASSSWGMGGGGTEAFF
many | . | TRBJ2-1 | TRBV12-3/TRBV12-4 | TGTGCCAGCAGTTTAGCCCCAATTACTCGCAATGAGCAGTTCTTC | CASSLAPITRNEQFF
many | . | TRBJ2-7 | TRBV7-2 | TGTGCCAGCAGCTTGGAGACCTACGAGCAGTACTTC | CASSLETYEQYF
many | . | TRBJ1-2 | TRBV6-1 | TGTGCCAGCAGTCCCTCTTCCGACTATGGCTACACCTTC | CASSPSSDYGYTF